These 9 T cell receptor beta chains were sequenced from one sample in a study of CD8 T cells in Susac syndrome. RNA totalling roughly 0.45 to 1 ug underwent reverse transcription with random hexamers. MiXCR was run by TCRdb on the immunoSEQ multiplex PCR reads, yielding one entry per CDR3 protein. The table shows roughly 120,000 distinct CDR3 sequences, with more than 85% occurring only once. The sequenced material came from CD8+ T cells from PBMCs. The receptors were gathered from a human donor with multiple sclerosis.

This CDR3 is CASSAGIWSSGYEQYF. CDR3 DNA sequence: TGTGCCAGTAGTGCAGGGATTTGGTCTTCGGGCTACGAGCAGTACTTC. The rearrangement joins TRBV19 to TRBJ2-7; tentative D call: TRBD1 (5 bases). The CDR3 extends over 16 amino acids. Germline V lookup: CDR1 LNHDA, CDR2 SQIVND (reference sequence). Trimming pared 5 bases from V and 3 bases from J, leaving 20 bases between.

The CDR3 reads CASSTWTSSPGNEQFF. Here the CDR3 DNA reads TGTGCCAGCAGCACCTGGACTAGCTCTCCAGGTAATGAGCAGTTCTTC. The chain links TRBV13 to TRBJ2-1; 8 nucleotides match TRBD2. V was pared by 5 bases and J by 7 bases, with 13 bases of the junction left unmatched. Germline values: CDR1 PRHDT, CDR2 FYEKMQ (reference sequence). The CDR3 sequence is 16 residues long.

A single count supports this clonotype. The chain joins TRBV12-3 or TRBV12-4 to TRBJ1-6, with TRBD1 matching over 11 bases. The junction had 9 bases not matched to a gene; V was cut back by 6 bases and J by 14 bases. This CDR3 is 14 amino acids long. CDR3 in DNA: TGTGCCAGCAGAGTCGGGACAGGGGGAGAAGCCCTCCACTTT. Its translation: CASRVGTGGEALHF.

The rearrangement uses TRBV9 and TRBJ2-2, with 11 bases that match TRBD2. CDR1 is SGDLS and CDR2 is YYNGEE in the germline V gene. The CDR3 has 18 amino acids. Germline trimming cut 2 bases from V and 3 bases from J; bases unmatched to any gene: 9. CDR3 DNA sequence: TGTGCCAGCAGCGTGGGTAGCGGGAGGGGGTTGTACACCGGGGAGCTGTTTTTT. This encodes CASSVGSGRGLYTGELFF.

J is TRBJ1-1 and V is TRBV2, with a possible D match to TRBD1 (5 bases). Germline CDR1 is SNHLY and CDR2 is FYNNEI. V was pared by 10 bases and J by 7 bases, with 10 bases between. This CDR3 comprises 10 residues. CDR3: CATRGGEAFF. In DNA, the CDR3 is TGTGCCACCCGGGGGGGTGAAGCTTTCTTT. Full variable domain (outside the CDR3, taken from reference TRBV2 and TRBJ1-1): EPEVTQTPSHQVTQMGQEVILRCVPISNHLYFYWYRQILGQKVEFLVSFYNNEISEKSEIFDDQFSVERPDGSNFTLKIRSTKLEDSAMYFCATRGGEAFFGQGTRLTVV.

The chain carries TRBV9 and TRBJ1-2, with no clear D. Per germline, CDR1 SGDLS and CDR2 YYNGEE. Trimming removed 0 bases from V and 4 bases from J, with 7 bases in between. This CDR3 is 13 amino acids long. DNA for the CDR3: TGTGCCAGCAGCGTAGCTGGGATCTATGGCTACACCTTC. Encoded protein: CASSVAGIYGYTF.

This clonotype was seen only a few times. This chain joins TRBV27 and TRBJ2-7; weak D call: TRBD1 (7 bases). This CDR3 contains 15 residues. Germline lookup yields CDR1 MNHEY and CDR2 SMNVEV (reference sequence). Deletions cut 5 bases from V and 7 bases from J, with 21 bases between. The CDR3 reads CASSPIGGGAREQYF. CDR3 in DNA: TGTGCCAGCAGTCCCATCGGAGGGGGCGCGCGGGAGCAGTACTTC.

The rearrangement uses TRBV9 and TRBJ2-5; possibly TRBD1 or TRBD2 for D (5 bases each). There are 14 residues in the CDR3. The V and J ends lost 0 bases and 3 bases respectively, with 9 bases between them. CDR1 is SGDLS, CDR2 YYNGEE, per germline. The CDR3 protein is CASSVAGTEETQYF. The CDR3 bases are TGTGCCAGCAGCGTAGCCGGGACGGAAGAGACCCAGTACTTC.

The V and J genes are TRBV7-3 and TRBJ2-1, with D unresolved. Deletions cut 6 bases from V and 9 bases from J, with 9 bases between. The germline gives CDR1 SGHTA, CDR2 FQGTGA. The CDR3 runs to 11 residues. The chain's CDR3 is CASSSGSEQFF. The CDR3 DNA follows: TGTGCCAGCAGTTCCGGTAGTGAGCAGTTCTTC.